These 7 T cell receptor beta chains came from one sample sequenced in a study of T cell responses to AZD1222 COVID-19 vaccine. Data came from immunoSEQ multiplex PCR; TCRdb stores just in-frame clones and leaves some out. Found here are 140,000 to 150,000 clones, about 90% of them singletons; the top ten hold 7.5% to 8%. The starting material was peripheral blood, obtained 28 days after the second dose of the MenACWY control vaccine. These TCRs come from an adult who received the MenACWY meningococcal vaccine as a control.

The CDR3 nucleotides are TGTGCCAGCAGTTACGACGGGAGACGCGCCGGGGAGCTGTTTTTT. Translating gives CASSYDGRRAGELFF. This chain uses TRBV6-5 with TRBJ2-2, with a possible D match to TRBD2 (6 bases). V dropped 2 bases and J dropped 6 bases, with 13 bases sitting between them. The CDR3 consists of 15 residues. Looked up from germline, CDR1 is MNHEY and CDR2 is SVGAGI.

The V gene is TRBV10-3, the J gene TRBJ2-3, with D unclear. The CDR3 is made up of 16 amino acids. Germline lookup yields CDR1 ENHRY and CDR2 SYGVKD. Between the trimmed V and J ends, which lost 0 bases and 4 bases, there was a span of 14 bases. CDR3 coding DNA: TGTGCCATCAGTGAGTCAGGCCCGCAAGACGCAGATACGCAGTATTTT. Its translation: CAISESGPQDADTQYF.

The rearrangement uses TRBV6-5 and TRBJ1-2; D is possibly TRBD1 (6 bases). Germline CDR1 reads MNHEY; CDR2 reads SVGAGI. The CDR3 length is 12 residues. The V gene lost 8 bases and the J gene lost 4 bases, with 11 bases spanning the gap. CDR3 amino acids: CASRQAGYGYTF. The CDR3 coding sequence is TGTGCCAGCCGACAGGCCGGCTATGGCTACACCTTC.

V gene TRBV6-2 or TRBV6-3 combines with J gene TRBJ2-5; 8 nucleotides agree with TRBD2. Germline loops: CDR1 MNHEY, CDR2 SVGEGT. Losses at the gene ends were 0 bases for V and 2 bases for J; bases not matched to a gene: 5. The CDR3 is made up of 16 amino acids. The CDR3 coding sequence is TGTGCCAGCAGTTACTCGGTACGGGAGGGTCAAGAGACCCAGTACTTC. Residues: CASSYSVREGQETQYF.

The chain couples TRBV6-5 to TRBJ2-5, with D unclear. Germline V lookup: CDR1 MNHEY, CDR2 SVGAGI. CDR3 size: 12 residues. The germline V and J ends were trimmed by 6 bases and 0 bases, with 5 bases remaining between them. The CDR3 DNA is TGTGCCAGCAGGGGATACCAAGAGACCCAGTACTTC. Translated, it gives CASRGYQETQYF.

The chain recombines TRBV12-3 or TRBV12-4 with TRBJ1-4; D not resolved. This CDR3 region has 13 residues. Trimming took 5 bases from V and 4 from J, leaving 8 bases between them. CDR3 coding DNA: TGTGCCAGCAGTCCCGGGAGTAATGAAAAACTGTTTTTT. Translated, it gives CASSPGSNEKLFF.

The chain employs TRBV28 and TRBJ2-1, with 9 bases lining up with TRBD2. Germline lookup yields CDR1 MDHEN and CDR2 SYDVKM. The CDR3 sequence is 15 residues long. The trim removed 7 bases at V and 4 bases at J, leaving 8 bases unmatched. CDR3 sequence: CASTAAGGSYNEQFF. CDR3 DNA sequence: TGTGCCAGCACGGCGGCGGGGGGGTCGTACAATGAGCAGTTCTTC.